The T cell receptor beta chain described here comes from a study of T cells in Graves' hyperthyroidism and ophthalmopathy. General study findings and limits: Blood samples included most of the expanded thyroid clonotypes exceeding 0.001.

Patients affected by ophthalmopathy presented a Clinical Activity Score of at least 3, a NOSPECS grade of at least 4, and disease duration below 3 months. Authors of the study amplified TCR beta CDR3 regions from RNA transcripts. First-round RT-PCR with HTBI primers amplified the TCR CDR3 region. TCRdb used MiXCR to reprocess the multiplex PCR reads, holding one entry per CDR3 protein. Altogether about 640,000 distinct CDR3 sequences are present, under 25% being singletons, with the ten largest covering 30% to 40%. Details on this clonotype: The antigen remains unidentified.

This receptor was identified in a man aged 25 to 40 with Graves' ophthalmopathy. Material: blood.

The CDR3 sequence is CASGRDASYEQYF. CDR3 coding DNA: TGTGCCAGCGGGCGGGATGCTTCCTACGAGCAGTACTTC. The rearrangement joins TRBV2 to TRBJ2-7; TRBD2 is a possible D gene (6 bases). The CDR3 consists of 13 residues. From germline, CDR1 is SNHLY and CDR2 FYNNEI. The germline V and J ends were trimmed by 8 bases and 1 base, with 12 bases remaining between them. Filled out from reference TRBV2 and TRBJ2-7, the complete variable domain reads EPEVTQTPSHQVTQMGQEVILRCVPISNHLYFYWYRQILGQKVEFLVSFYNNEISEKSEIFDDQFSVERPDGSNFTLKIRSTKLEDSAMYFCASGRDASYEQYFGPGTRLTVT.